These 13 T cell receptor beta chains were sequenced from one sample in a study of T cells in Graves' hyperthyroidism and ophthalmopathy. TCR beta CDR3 region amplification was performed from RNA transcripts. Using the HTBI primer set, a first-round RT-PCR was run on the TCR CDR3. A single record per CDR3 protein comes from TCRdb applying MiXCR to the multiplex PCR reads. The data hold roughly 500,000 distinct CDR3 sequences, with 40% to 55% observed a single time. The sequenced sample consisted of peripheral blood or thyroid tissue (not recorded which). The receptor set was obtained from an adult woman with Graves' disease, either hyperthyroidism or ophthalmopathy (not recorded which).

The chain has TRBV12-3 or TRBV12-4 and TRBJ1-5; 9 bases align to TRBD1. The V and J ends lost 6 bases and 3 bases, in that order; junction bases with no gene match: 9. The CDR3 has 16 residues. The CDR3 DNA sequence: TGTGCCAGCAGCATCACAGGGGGCGAACCCAATCAGCCCCAGCATTTT. Encoded protein: CASSITGGEPNQPQHF.

The rearrangement links TRBV3-1 to TRBJ2-7; no reliable D call. The CDR3 has 16 residues. Germline-derived CDR1 and CDR2 are LGHDT and YNNKEL (reference sequence). Trimming stripped 4 bases from V and 6 bases from J, with 22 bases between. The DNA for the CDR3 is TGTGCCAGCAGCCCAGAGAAAGGGTGGGTCCGAGTCGAGCAGTACTTC. The encoded protein is CASSPEKGWVRVEQYF.

This clonotype was observed a handful of times. V and J are TRBV10-3 and TRBJ1-4; D remains ambiguous. Looked up from germline, CDR1 is ENHRY and CDR2 is SYGVKD. The CDR3 covers 13 residues. V was trimmed by 5 bases and J by 2 bases, leaving 6 bases between them. The CDR3 DNA reads TGTGCCATCAGTTCCAGCACTAATGAAAAACTGTTTTTT. It translates to CAISSSTNEKLFF.

The J gene is TRBJ1-1, the V gene TRBV9; D remains unclear. The CDR3 sequence is 14 residues long. The ends were cut back, 3 bases at V and 4 bases at J, with 13 bases in the middle. Germline assignment: CDR1 SGDLS and CDR2 YYNGEE. This chain's CDR3 is CASSAEGRLTEAFF. In DNA, the CDR3 is TGTGCCAGCAGCGCCGAGGGCAGACTCACTGAAGCTTTCTTT.

The chain uses TRBV6-4 and TRBJ2-1, with D possibly called TRBD1 or TRBD2 (6 bases each). V was shortened by 5 bases and J by 9 bases, with 14 bases between the two germline ends. Germline CDR1 and CDR2: MRHNA and SNTAGT. The CDR3 contains 13 residues. The CDR3 loop is CASSPGEAGEQFF. The CDR3 DNA sequence: TGTGCCAGCAGTCCAGGGGAAGCGGGTGAGCAGTTCTTC.

The V call is TRBV7-8, the J call TRBJ1-4; 9 bases are a match to TRBD1. The CDR3 totals 14 residues. V dropped 4 bases and J dropped 11; count of bases not matched to a gene: 8. Germline values: CDR1 SGHVS, CDR2 FQNEAQ. The CDR3 sequence is CASSSSPGQGKLFF. DNA of the CDR3: TGTGCCAGCAGCTCCTCGCCCGGACAGGGGAAACTGTTTTTT.

This clonotype was counted at least ten times. The V and J genes are TRBV30 and TRBJ2-2; no clear D gene. CDR1 and CDR2 (germline): GTSNPN, SVGIG (reference sequence). There are 12 residues in the CDR3. V lost 5 bases, J lost 8 bases, and 12 bases lay in between. In DNA, the CDR3 is TGTGCCTGGTTCACAGTCCCAGGGGAGCTGTTTTTT. This sequence encodes CAWFTVPGELFF.

This clonotype came up many times. V is TRBV5-1 and J is TRBJ2-2, with D uncertain. Germline-derived CDR1 and CDR2 are SGHRS and YFSETQ. The CDR3 is 17 amino acids. The ends were cut back, 4 bases at V and 4 bases at J, with 20 bases in the middle. As DNA, the CDR3 is TGCGCCAGCAGCCCGGCTAAAGGTTTCCTGTTCACCGGGGAGCTGTTTTTT. Its protein is CASSPAKGFLFTGELFF.

This clonotype was detected many times. The chain recombines TRBV5-1 with TRBJ1-2, with D perhaps matching TRBD1 (6 bases). Trimming took 4 bases from V and 8 from J, leaving 12 bases between them. Looked up from germline, CDR1 is SGHRS and CDR2 is YFSETQ. This CDR3 is 12 amino acids long. Here the CDR3 reads CASSEGGRGYTF. For the CDR3, the DNA is TGCGCCAGCAGCGAGGGGGGGCGAGGCTACACCTTC.

J is TRBJ2-7 and V is TRBV20-1; 8 nucleotides align to TRBD2. The CDR3 is made up of 15 amino acids. V shed 0 bases, J shed 1 base, and the junction held 5 bases outside the gene matches. Germline V gene data show CDR1 as DFQATT and CDR2 as SNEGSKA (reference sequence). CDR3 sequence reads: CSARELAEGSYEQYF. Written as DNA, the CDR3 is TGCAGTGCTAGAGAACTAGCGGAAGGATCCTACGAGCAGTACTTC.

As to this clonotype: Being one base from a much bigger clone, this may be a read error. V usage is TRBV7-2 and J usage is TRBJ2-7; TRBD1 agrees at 9 bases. The CDR3 totals 17 residues. With V trimmed by 2 bases and J by 5 bases, 13 bases remained unmatched. Germline assignment: CDR1 SGHTA and CDR2 FQGNSA. The CDR3, as DNA: TGTGCCAGCAGCTTATCCGCCTGGGGACAGGGCGCCCACGAGCAGTACTTC. Encoded protein: CASSLSAWGQGAHEQYF.

The chain is built from TRBV4-1 and TRBJ2-7, with 8 bases fitting TRBD2. Looked up from germline, CDR1 is MGHRA and CDR2 is YSYEKL. This CDR3 is built from 16 residues. Unmatched junction bases numbered 8, after V lost 0 bases and J lost 4 bases. CDR3 sequence (DNA): TGCGCCAGCAGCCAAGAGGGGACTACGGGAGGGTACGAGCAGTACTTC. As protein: CASSQEGTTGGYEQYF.

The chain combines TRBV7-9 with TRBJ2-5, with D perhaps TRBD2 (7 bases). Per germline, CDR1 SEHNR and CDR2 FQNEAQ (reference sequence). Trimming took 5 bases from V and 5 from J, leaving 12 bases between them. The length of the CDR3 is 13 residues. The CDR3 DNA is TGTGCCAGCAGCCCTTGGGGGGGCGAGACCCAGTACTTC. Its protein product is CASSPWGGETQYF.